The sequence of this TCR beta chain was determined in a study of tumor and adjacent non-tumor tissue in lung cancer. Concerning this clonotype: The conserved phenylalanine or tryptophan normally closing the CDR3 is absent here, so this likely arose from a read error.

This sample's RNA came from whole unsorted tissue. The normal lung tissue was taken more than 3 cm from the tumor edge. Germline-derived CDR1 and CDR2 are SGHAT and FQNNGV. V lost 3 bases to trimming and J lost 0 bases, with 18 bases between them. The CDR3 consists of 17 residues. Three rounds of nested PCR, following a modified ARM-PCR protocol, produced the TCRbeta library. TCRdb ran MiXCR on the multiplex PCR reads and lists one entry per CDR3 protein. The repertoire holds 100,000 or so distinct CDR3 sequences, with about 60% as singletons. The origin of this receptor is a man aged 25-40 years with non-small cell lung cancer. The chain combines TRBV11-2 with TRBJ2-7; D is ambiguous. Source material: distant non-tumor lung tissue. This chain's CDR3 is CASSLSLSTASSYEQYL. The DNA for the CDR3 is TGTGCCAGCAGCTTGAGTCTCAGCACAGCCAGCTCCTACGAGCAGTACTTG.